This entry features one T cell receptor beta chain sequence. What it binds is not known. One end of the junction fails to match germline, which may point to a read error. From germline, CDR1 is SGDLS and CDR2 YYNGEE. This CDR3 is built from 17 residues. Each donor's blood draw was approximately 10 milliliters of peripheral blood. A second about 7 to 11 cycle PCR used barcoded and J-beta primers. MiXCR, applied by TCRdb to the 5' RACE reads, yields one record per CDR3 protein. The repertoire includes about 670,000 distinct CDR3 sequences, 40% to 65% of them detected once, and approximately 13% sits in the top ten. This specimen comes from a study of blood T cells in healthy people across ages. About the research overall: About one barcoded beta molecule was captured per two T cells (by template switching). General observations from the study: When set beside aged donors, long-lived donors presented more naive CD4+ cells and higher diversity. The authors considered diversity estimates from one million T cells to be underestimates.

The TCR originated in a woman older than 75 in good health. Sequenced sample: blood. This chain uses TRBV9 with TRBJ2-5, with 13 bases aligning to TRBD2. CDR3 DNA: TGTGACAGCAGCGACGACCCTGGACTAGCGGGGGAAGAGACCCAGTACTTC. Its protein product is CDSSDDPGLAGEETQYF.